One sample yielded the 18 T cell receptor beta chains listed below, sequenced in a study of T cells in tumors after PD-1 blockade. TCRdb's copy holds only in-frame clones and misses some; the assay was immunoSEQ multiplex PCR. The profile shows 60,000 or so clones, 80% of them singletons. The specimen comprised PBMCs, sampled before anti-PD-1 treatment. These receptors originate from a human donor with basal cell carcinoma.

The chain is built from TRBV6-5 and TRBJ2-7; D is possibly TRBD2 (5 bases). Per germline, CDR1 MNHEY and CDR2 SVGAGI. This CDR3 is 12 amino acids long. The germline V and J ends were trimmed by 6 bases and 5 bases, with 11 bases remaining between them. The CDR3, as DNA: TGTGCCAGCAGGGACTTTGCTCACGAGCAGTACTTC. Amino acids: CASRDFAHEQYF.

The J gene is TRBJ1-4, the V gene TRBV30; tentative D call: TRBD1 (6 bases). CDR3 size: 14 residues. Germline V gene sequence: CDR1 GTSNPN, CDR2 SVGIG (reference sequence). With 1 base removed from V and 10 bases from J, the gap between germline ends came to 16 bases. DNA of the CDR3: TGTGCCTGGAGTGGTACAGGGATCCAAGGAAAACTGTTTTTT. Residues: CAWSGTGIQGKLFF.

In nucleotides, the CDR3 is TGTGCCAGCTCACCCTGGGCAACCTCTGGAAACACCATATATTTT. It translates to CASSPWATSGNTIYF. V and J are TRBV18 and TRBJ1-3, with unresolved D. The CDR3 runs to 15 residues. The V gene lost 3 bases and the J gene lost 0 bases, with 9 bases spanning the gap. The germline V gene has CDR1 KGHSH and CDR2 LQKENI.

This clone has just a few counts. The rearrangement links TRBV5-1 to TRBJ1-1, with 8 positions matching TRBD1. V gave up 2 bases and J gave up 4 bases; unmatched junction bases: 4. CDR1 is SGHRS and CDR2 is YFSETQ in the germline V gene. This CDR3 has 14 amino acids. CDR3 DNA sequence: TGCGCCAGCAGCTTTGGACAGGGAGGCACTGAAGCTTTCTTT. This translates into CASSFGQGGTEAFF.

The chain couples TRBV2 to TRBJ1-5; D ambiguous. The CDR3 totals 12 residues. CDR1 is SNHLY, CDR2 FYNNEI, per germline. V was pared by 8 bases and J by 1 base, with 6 bases between. In DNA, the CDR3 is TGTGCCAGCCGGAAAAGCAATCAGCCCCAGCATTTT. Its protein product is CASRKSNQPQHF.

J is TRBJ1-6 and V is TRBV9; 9 bases line up with TRBD1. This CDR3 is 14 amino acids long. V lost 3 bases and J lost 8; bases outside the gene matches: 3. The germline V gene has CDR1 SGDLS and CDR2 YYNGEE. In DNA form, the CDR3 reads TGTGCCAGCAGCGAGACAGGGGGTCATTCACCCCTCCACTTT. Protein product: CASSETGGHSPLHF.

The V and J genes are TRBV20-1 and TRBJ1-1; 7 bases are shared with TRBD1. V was clipped by 6 bases and J by 8 bases; unmatched bases: 6. This CDR3 comprises 11 residues. CDR1 DFQATT and CDR2 SNEGSKA come from the germline V gene (reference sequence). The CDR3 coding sequence is TGCAGTGCCATAACGGACAGGGAAGCTTTCTTT. Translating it yields CSAITDREAFF.

The chain employs TRBV7-9 and TRBJ1-2; D might be TRBD1 (6 bases). Trimming shortened V by 4 bases and J by 0 bases, and 6 bases separated the two germline ends. The germline V gene has CDR1 SEHNR and CDR2 FQNEAQ (reference sequence). The CDR3 covers 13 residues. CDR3 sequence reads: CASSWTANYGYTF. The CDR3 nucleotides read TGTGCCAGCAGCTGGACAGCTAACTATGGCTACACCTTC. Using reference TRBV7-9 and TRBJ1-2 for the parts outside the CDR3, the full variable domain is DTGVSQNPRHKITKRGQNVTFRCDPISEHNRLYWYRQTLGQGPEFLTYFQNEAQLEKSRLLSDRFSAERPKGSFSTLEIQRTEQGDSAMYLCASSWTANYGYTFGSGTRLTVV.

This sequence joins TRBV5-5 and TRBJ1-2; unclear D gene. V lost 4 bases to trimming and J lost 1 base, with 11 bases between them. The CDR3 contains 14 residues. Germline CDR1 reads SGHKS; CDR2 reads YYEKEE (reference sequence). The CDR3 DNA reads as TGTGCCAGCAGCCTGGGTCCTTTTAACTATGGCTACACCTTC. Translating gives CASSLGPFNYGYTF.

The J gene is TRBJ2-1, the V gene TRBV7-3, with TRBD2 identical over 11 bases. The CDR3 loop spans 15 amino acids. CDR1 and CDR2 from the germline V gene are SGHTA and FQGTGA. J lost 2 bases, V lost 5 bases, and 2 bases had no gene match. The CDR3 spells CASSRLAGPYNEQFF. The CDR3 nucleotides read TGTGCCAGCAGCCGACTAGCGGGGCCCTACAATGAGCAGTTCTTC.

The table lists this clone with a count of one. The rearrangement links TRBV14 to TRBJ2-5; 8 bases agree with TRBD1. V was pared by 3 bases and J by 2 bases, with 2 bases of the junction left unmatched. The CDR3 runs to 14 residues. Germline V gene data show CDR1 as SGHDN and CDR2 as FVKESK. CDR3 protein: CASSQNRGQETQYF. The CDR3 DNA is TGTGCCAGCAGCCAGAACAGGGGGCAAGAGACCCAGTACTTC.

In DNA form, the CDR3 reads TGTGCCAGCGTCCGAGGGGACAGGGTCTCACCCCTCCACTTT. Amino acid sequence: CASVRGDRVSPLHF. The V and J genes are TRBV28 and TRBJ1-6; TRBD1 agrees at 9 bases. Germline V CDR1 and CDR2: MDHEN, SYDVKM. The trim removed 8 bases at V and 10 bases at J, leaving 9 bases unmatched. The CDR3 is 14 amino acids. Combining the CDR3 with reference TRBV28 and TRBJ1-6 gives the whole variable domain DVKVTQSSRYLVKRTGEKVFLECVQDMDHENMFWYRQDPGLGLRLIYFSYDVKMKEKGDIPEGYSVSREKKERFSLILESASTNQTSMYLCASVRGDRVSPLHFGNGTRLTVT.

CDR3 amino acids: CASGGGTGGAGAFF. CDR3 nucleotides: TGTGCTAGTGGTGGCGGGACAGGGGGCGCTGGGGCTTTCTTT. The rearrangement uses TRBV12-5 and TRBJ1-1; 12 nucleotides align to TRBD1. The J segment lost 11 bases and the V segment lost 5 bases, leaving 9 bases of the junction unmatched. This CDR3 is built from 14 residues. CDR1 and CDR2 (germline): LGHNT, FRNRAP. The full variable domain, rest sourced from reference TRBV12-5 and TRBJ1-1, is DARVTQTPRHKVTEMGQEVTMRCQPILGHNTVFWYRQTMMQGLELLAYFRNRAPLDDSGMPKDRFSAEMPDATLATLKIQPSEPRDSAVYFCASGGGTGGAGAFFGQGTRLTVV.

V is TRBV9 and J is TRBJ2-5; 8 nucleotides line up with TRBD1. Germline assignment: CDR1 SGDLS and CDR2 YYNGEE. This CDR3 spans 14 amino acids. V was pared by 4 bases and J by 5 bases, with 7 bases of the junction left unmatched. In nucleotides, the CDR3 is TGTGCCAGCAGCCCTCGGACAGGGTTTGAGACCCAGTACTTC. This encodes CASSPRTGFETQYF.

The chain recombines TRBV19 with TRBJ2-2; 8 bases match TRBD1. V lost 10 bases to trimming and J lost 5 bases; unmatched junction nucleotides: 9. The CDR3 loop spans 14 amino acids. From germline, CDR1 is LNHDA and CDR2 SQIVND (reference sequence). CDR3 DNA sequence: TGTGCCACGTCACAGGGGGGTGCGACCGGGGAGCTGTTTTTT. It is translated as CATSQGGATGELFF.

The CDR3 DNA reads TGTGCCAGCAGCTTGGAACAGGGGATCGGCGAGCAGTACTTC. Protein: CASSLEQGIGEQYF. The chain carries TRBV5-6 and TRBJ2-7; 7 bases agree with TRBD1. V was clipped by 0 bases and J by 6 bases; unmatched bases: 6. The length of the CDR3 is 14 residues. Germline V gene data show CDR1 as SGHDT and CDR2 as YYEEEE.

This sequence joins TRBV4-1 and TRBJ1-1; tentatively, D is TRBD1 (6 bases). This CDR3 has 17 residues. V dropped 0 bases and J dropped 3 bases, with 17 bases sitting between them. Looked up from germline, CDR1 is MGHRA and CDR2 is YSYEKL. This CDR3 reads CASSQDGLGATDTEAFF. In nucleotides, the CDR3 is TGCGCCAGCAGCCAAGATGGGCTGGGGGCAACAGACACTGAAGCTTTCTTT.

CDR3 in amino acids: CASSFADPRDRIEAFF. The CDR3 coding sequence is TGTGCCAGCAGCTTCGCAGACCCCCGGGACAGGATTGAAGCTTTCTTT. V is TRBV7-3 and J is TRBJ1-1; 8 bases align to TRBD1. The CDR3 is 16 amino acids. Germline CDR1 and CDR2: SGHTA and FQGTGA. The V gene end was trimmed by 3 bases and the J gene end by 7 bases; junction bases not matched to a gene: 13.